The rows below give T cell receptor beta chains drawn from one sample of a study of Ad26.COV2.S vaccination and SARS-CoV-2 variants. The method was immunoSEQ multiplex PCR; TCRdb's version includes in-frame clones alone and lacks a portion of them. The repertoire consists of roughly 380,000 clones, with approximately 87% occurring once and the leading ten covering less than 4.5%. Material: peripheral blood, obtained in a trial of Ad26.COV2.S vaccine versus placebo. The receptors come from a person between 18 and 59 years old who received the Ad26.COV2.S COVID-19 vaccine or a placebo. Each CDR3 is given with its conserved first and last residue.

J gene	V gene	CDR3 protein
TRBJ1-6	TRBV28	CASSSGNSPLHF
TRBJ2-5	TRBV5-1	CASSLVWGYQETQYF
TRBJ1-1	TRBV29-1	CSVVETGLNTEAFF
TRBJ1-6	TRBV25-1	CASSESGTAGEPLHF
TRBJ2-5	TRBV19	CASSSGGAETQYF
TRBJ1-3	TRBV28	CASSVRGAGGNTIYF
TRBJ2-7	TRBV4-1	CASSQDPGLGYEQYF
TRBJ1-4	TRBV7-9	CASSPDRAGEKLFF
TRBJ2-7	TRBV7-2	CASSTRAGGLGYEQYF
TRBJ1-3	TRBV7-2	CASSLEAVGNTIYF
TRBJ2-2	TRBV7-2	CASSLVFRGNTGELFF
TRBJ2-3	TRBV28	CATRRSVAGPPSTDTQYF
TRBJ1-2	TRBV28	CASSSQKRRGEGYTF
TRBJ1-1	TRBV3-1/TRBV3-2	CASSQDLGAIDTEAFF
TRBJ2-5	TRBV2	CASRGISETQYF
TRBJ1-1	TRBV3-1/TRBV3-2	CASSQDREGAFF
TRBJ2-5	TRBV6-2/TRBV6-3	CASSYRQGAETQYF
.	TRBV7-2	CASSFRTGGYGNTIYF
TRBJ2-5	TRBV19	CASSRGREETQYF
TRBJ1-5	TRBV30	CAWSPDRNQPQHF
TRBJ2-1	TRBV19	CASSIVGEQFF
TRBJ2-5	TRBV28	CASSFTGYRGETQYF